This T cell receptor beta chain was found in a study of T cells in narcolepsy. Findings of the study overall: Comparing one patient's CSF and blood CD4+ clonotypes highlighted HCRT- and TRIB2-specific autoreactive clonotypes.

The CDR3 consists of 16 residues. Germline values: CDR1 SGHTA, CDR2 FQGTGA. V trimming: 5 bases; J trimming: 5 bases; junction bases outside the gene matches: 7. Generated by immunoSEQ multiplex PCR, the TCRdb table keeps only in-frame clones and is missing some. The sample has some 30,000 clones; around four fifths are singletons. Worth noting for this clone: What it binds is not known.

The chain couples TRBV7-3 to TRBJ2-5; TRBD2 matches at 14 bases. The receptor was derived from a human donor with narcolepsy. Sequencing input: CD45RA- memory CD4+ T cells from PBMCs. The CDR3 here is CASSPTSGRAHETQYF. The CDR3 DNA follows: TGTGCCAGCAGCCCGACTAGCGGGAGGGCCCATGAGACCCAGTACTTC.